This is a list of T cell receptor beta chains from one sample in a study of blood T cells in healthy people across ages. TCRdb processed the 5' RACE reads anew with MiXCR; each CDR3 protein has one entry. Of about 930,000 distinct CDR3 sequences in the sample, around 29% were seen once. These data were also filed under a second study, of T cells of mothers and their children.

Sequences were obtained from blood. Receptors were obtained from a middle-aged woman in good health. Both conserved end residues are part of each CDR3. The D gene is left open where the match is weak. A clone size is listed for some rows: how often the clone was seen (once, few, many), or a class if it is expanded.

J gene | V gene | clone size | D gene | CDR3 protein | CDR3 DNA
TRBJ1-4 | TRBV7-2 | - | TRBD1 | CASSLLRGTGGKLFF | TGTGCCAGCAGCTTGTTGCGCGGGACAGGGGGAAAACTGTTTTTT
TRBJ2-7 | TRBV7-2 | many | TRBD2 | CASSPPSGISYEQYF | TGTGCCAGCAGCCCCCCTAGCGGTATTTCCTACGAGCAGTACTTC
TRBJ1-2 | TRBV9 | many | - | CASSVVSEISNYGYTF | TGTGCCAGCAGCGTAGTGAGTGAGATTTCCAACTATGGCTACACCTTC
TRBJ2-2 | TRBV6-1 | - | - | CASSYTGTGELFF | TGTGCCAGCAGCTATACAGGGACCGGGGAGCTGTTTTTT
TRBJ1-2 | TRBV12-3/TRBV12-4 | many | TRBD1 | CASSHGRGLGYTF | TGTGCCAGCAGTCACGGCAGGGGGCTTGGCTACACCTTC
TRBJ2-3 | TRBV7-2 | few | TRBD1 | CASSLGNPGQTTTQYF | TGTGCCAGCAGCTTAGGGAATCCGGGACAGACTACTACGCAGTATTTT
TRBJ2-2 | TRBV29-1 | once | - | CSVSRTGGAGELFF | TGCAGCGTTAGTAGGACCGGGGGAGCTGGGGAGCTGTTTTTT
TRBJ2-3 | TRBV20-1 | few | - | CSARDLKTGVGGRDTQYF | TGCAGTGCTAGAGATCTGAAAACGGGTGTAGGAGGGCGGGATACGCAGTATTTT
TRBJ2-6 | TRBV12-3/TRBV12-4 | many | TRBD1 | CTSRPLGTGSFSGANVLTF | TGTACCAGCAGACCCCTCGGGACAGGGTCATTCTCTGGGGCCAACGTCCTGACTTTC
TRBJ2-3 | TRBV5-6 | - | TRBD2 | CASSQQPWTSGEGEADTQYF | TGTGCCAGCAGCCAGCAACCGTGGACTAGCGGGGAAGGGGAGGCAGATACGCAGTATTTT
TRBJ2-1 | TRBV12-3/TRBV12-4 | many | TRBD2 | CASSFRRLAEQGQFF | TGTGCCAGCAGTTTTAGGAGACTAGCGGAGCAAGGACAGTTCTTC
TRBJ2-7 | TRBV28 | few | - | CASNYPRGSSYEQYF | TGTGCCAGCAATTACCCAAGGGGGAGCTCCTACGAGCAGTACTTC
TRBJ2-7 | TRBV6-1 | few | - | CASSEATQPYEQYF | TGTGCCAGCAGTGAAGCCACGCAGCCCTACGAGCAGTACTTC
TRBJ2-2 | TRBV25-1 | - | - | CASSPQTGELFF | TGTGCCAGCAGTCCTCAAACCGGGGAGCTGTTTTTT
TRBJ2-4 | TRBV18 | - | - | CASSHPGSIQYF | TGTGCCAGTTCACACCCGGGCAGCATTCAGTACTTC
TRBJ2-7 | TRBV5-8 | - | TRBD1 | CASSARTGVGYEQYF | TGTGCCAGCAGCGCCCGGACAGGGGTTGGCTACGAGCAGTACTTC